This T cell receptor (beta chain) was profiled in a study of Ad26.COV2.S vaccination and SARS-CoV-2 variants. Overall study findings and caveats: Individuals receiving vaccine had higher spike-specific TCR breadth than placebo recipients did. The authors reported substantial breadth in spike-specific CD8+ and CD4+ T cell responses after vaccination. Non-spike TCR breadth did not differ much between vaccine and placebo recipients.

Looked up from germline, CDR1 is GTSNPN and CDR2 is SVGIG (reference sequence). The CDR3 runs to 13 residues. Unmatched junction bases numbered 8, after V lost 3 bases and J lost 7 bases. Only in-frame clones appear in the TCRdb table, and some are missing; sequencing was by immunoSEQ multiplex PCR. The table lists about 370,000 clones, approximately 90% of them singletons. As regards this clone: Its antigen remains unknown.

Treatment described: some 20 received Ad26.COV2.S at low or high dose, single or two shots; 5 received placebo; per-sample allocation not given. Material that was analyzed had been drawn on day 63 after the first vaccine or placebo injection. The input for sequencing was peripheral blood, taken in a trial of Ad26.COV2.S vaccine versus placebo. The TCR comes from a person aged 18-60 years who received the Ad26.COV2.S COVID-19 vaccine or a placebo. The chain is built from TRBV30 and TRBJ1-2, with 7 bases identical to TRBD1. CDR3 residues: CAWRGTAFGGYTF. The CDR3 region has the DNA TGTGCCTGGAGAGGGACAGCCTTCGGTGGCTACACCTTC.